Following are 21 T cell receptor beta chains from one sample sequenced in a study of T-cell memory formation after mild COVID-19. TCRdb reanalysed the 5' RACE reads using MiXCR and keeps one entry per CDR3 protein. Seen here are 500,000 to 650,000 distinct CDR3 sequences, about a fifth observed once, and the top ten hold 7.5% to 9.5%. Specimen: PBMCs or a T cell subset sorted from them (not recorded which). These receptors came from an adult woman who had mild COVID-19 (a few samples of this study predate the infection). Cell type and time point are not known.

The genes are TRBV7-3 and TRBJ2-2, with D possibly being TRBD2 (6 bases). The CDR3 totals 16 residues. Germline-derived CDR1 and CDR2 are SGHTA and FQGTGA. The V end was cut by 5 bases, the J end by 6 bases, with 19 bases between. CDR3 residues: CASSPSSVVNAGELFF. CDR3 coding DNA: TGTGCCAGCAGCCCTTCTAGCGTGGTAAACGCCGGGGAGCTGTTTTTT.

The rearrangement links TRBV12-3 or TRBV12-4 to TRBJ1-1, with D tentatively TRBD1 (5 bases). V lost 6 bases to trimming and J lost 4 bases, with 18 bases between them. This CDR3 has 15 amino acids. CDR3 loop: CASRFGGRGGTEAFF. The CDR3 DNA reads TGTGCCAGCAGGTTCGGGGGTCGGGGAGGCACTGAAGCTTTCTTT.

Here the CDR3 DNA reads TGCGCCAGCAGCTTGTTAACTAGTGGGGCAGATACGCAGTATTTT. Amino acid sequence: CASSLLTSGADTQYF. This chain links TRBV5-1 with TRBJ2-3, with a possible D match to TRBD2 (5 bases). The V gene's germline CDR1 is SGHRS and CDR2 YFSETQ. The CDR3 covers 15 residues. The germline V and J ends were trimmed by 1 base and 4 bases, with 13 bases remaining between them. Variable domain in full (rest from reference TRBV5-1 and TRBJ2-3): KAGVTQTPRYLIKTRGQQVTLSCSPISGHRSVSWYQQTPGQGLQFLFEYFSETQRNKGNFPGRFSGRQFSNSRSEMNVSTLELGDSALYLCASSLLTSGADTQYFGPGTRLTVL.

A few counts support this clonotype. The genes are TRBV7-8 and TRBJ1-5; D is unresolved. V was clipped by 6 bases and J by 3 bases, with 9 bases between them. The CDR3 runs 13 residues. Germline assignment: CDR1 SGHVS and CDR2 FQNEAQ. The CDR3 DNA follows: TGTGCCAGCAGTAAAGGAAACAATCAGCCCCAGCATTTT. Amino acid sequence: CASSKGNNQPQHF.

The gene calls are TRBV4-3 and TRBJ1-2; D perhaps matches TRBD1 (5 bases). V lost 0 bases, J lost 7 bases, and 12 bases lay in between. Germline-derived CDR1 and CDR2 are LGHNA and YSLEER. This CDR3 has 14 residues. This CDR3 reads CASSQDTGAGGYTF. As DNA, the CDR3 is TGCGCCAGCAGCCAAGATACCGGGGCTGGTGGCTACACCTTC.

V is TRBV6-6 and J is TRBJ2-5; perhaps TRBD1 as D (5 bases). From germline, CDR1 is MNHNY and CDR2 SVGAGI (reference sequence). CDR3 length: 15 residues. Trimming removed 7 bases from V and 5 bases from J, with 20 bases in between. In DNA form, the CDR3 reads TGTGCCAGCACCCTCTTGGGGCCCGTTATGGAGACCCAGTACTTC. The encoded protein is CASTLLGPVMETQYF.

CDR3 sequence (DNA): TGCGCCAGCAGTTATACCGGGACAGAACCCTACGAGCAGTACTTC. Translating gives CASSYTGTEPYEQYF. The rearrangement links TRBV5-1 to TRBJ2-7, with 7 nucleotides matching TRBD1. With 5 bases clipped from V and 2 bases from J, the junction kept 10 bases outside the gene matches. Germline V lookup: CDR1 SGHRS, CDR2 YFSETQ. The CDR3 spans 15 residues.

V usage is TRBV2 and J usage is TRBJ2-7; 7 nucleotides line up with TRBD2. The CDR3 has 13 residues. Germline CDR1 reads SNHLY; CDR2 reads FYNNEI. Trimming cost V 4 bases and J 5 bases; bases outside gene matches: 5. The CDR3 reads CASSAPRGDEQYF. The CDR3 nucleotides read TGTGCCAGCAGTGCCCCCCGGGGGGACGAGCAGTACTTC.

The rearrangement uses TRBV5-1 and TRBJ1-2; possibly TRBD1 for D (5 bases). This CDR3 region has 14 residues. From germline, CDR1 is SGHRS and CDR2 YFSETQ. V was pared by 0 bases and J by 3 bases, with 9 bases between. The CDR3 here is CASSLERGDYGYTF. The CDR3 DNA reads as TGCGCCAGCAGCTTGGAACGAGGGGACTATGGCTACACCTTC.

A few counts support this clonotype. The V and J genes are TRBV27 and TRBJ2-7; D possibly corresponds to TRBD1 (6 bases). Germline V gene lookup returns CDR1 MNHEY and CDR2 SMNVEV (reference sequence). This CDR3 spans 15 amino acids. Trimming stripped 8 bases from V and 3 bases from J, with 20 bases between. CDR3 in amino acids: CASHTGTRGHYEQYF. The CDR3 nucleotides are TGTGCCAGCCATACCGGGACACGTGGACACTACGAGCAGTACTTC.

Many counts were recorded for this clonotype. The chain links TRBV12-3 or TRBV12-4 to TRBJ2-2; D remains ambiguous. Trimming left V 6 bases short and J 1 base short, with 6 bases between. There are 13 residues in the CDR3. The DNA of the CDR3 is TGTGCCAGCAGACTCGAGAACACCGGGGAGCTGTTTTTT. It translates to CASRLENTGELFF.

This clonotype was seen many times. The rearrangement uses TRBV20-1 and TRBJ1-1; D is unresolved. The V end lost 3 bases, the J end lost 2 bases, and 16 bases lay between the germline ends. This CDR3 spans 15 amino acids. Germline V lookup: CDR1 DFQATT, CDR2 SNEGSKA (reference sequence). CDR3 sequence: CSARKVDSANTEAFF. The DNA of the CDR3 is TGCAGTGCTAGGAAGGTGGACTCCGCTAACACTGAAGCTTTCTTT.

This clonotype has just one count. The CDR3 region is CASSHPGTSDSSYNEQFF. The CDR3 DNA reads TGCGCCAGCAGTCATCCCGGGACTAGCGATAGCTCCTACAATGAGCAGTTCTTC. The rearrangement links TRBV23-1 to TRBJ2-1, with 10 bases that match TRBD2. TRBV23-1 counts as an open reading frame of uncertain function. The CDR3 length is 18 residues. Trimming at V came to 3 bases and at J to 0 bases, leaving 8 bases not matched to a gene.

The table lists this clonotype with a count of one. The chain has TRBV3-1 and TRBJ2-7; D is perhaps TRBD2 (6 bases). The CDR3 extends over 16 amino acids. Germline V lookup: CDR1 LGHDT, CDR2 YNNKEL (reference sequence). Trimming took off 7 bases at V and 2 bases at J, with 21 bases between the two ends. The CDR3, as DNA: TGTGCCAGCAATAAAGGATATGGGGCGGGACCCTACGAGCAGTACTTC. The encoded protein is CASNKGYGAGPYEQYF.

The table lists this clonotype with many counts. CDR3 coding DNA: TGCGCCAGCAGCTTAACTAGCGGGGCCACAGATACGCAGTATTTT. Protein sequence: CASSLTSGATDTQYF. The chain is built from TRBV5-1 and TRBJ2-3, with TRBD2 matching over 10 bases. V was pared by 2 bases and J by 2 bases, with 2 bases of the junction left unmatched. The CDR3 contains 15 residues. Germline values: CDR1 SGHRS, CDR2 YFSETQ.

The chain carries TRBV5-1 and TRBJ2-2; D remains unclear. Germline V gene sequence: CDR1 SGHRS, CDR2 YFSETQ. V lost 5 bases and J lost 0, with 8 bases in between. The CDR3 consists of 14 residues. The CDR3 nucleotides read TGCGCCAGCAGAGTAACGCCGAACACCGGGGAGCTGTTTTTT. Amino acid sequence: CASRVTPNTGELFF.

The chain recombines TRBV7-9 with TRBJ2-7; D may be TRBD2 (6 bases). The CDR3 has 12 residues. V dropped 3 bases and J dropped 7 bases, with 10 bases sitting between them. Germline lookup yields CDR1 SEHNR and CDR2 FQNEAQ (reference sequence). For the CDR3, the DNA is TGTGCCAGCAGCTTCCCCCGGGGGGAGCAGTACTTC. Translating gives CASSFPRGEQYF. Full variable domain (remainder filled in from reference TRBV7-9 and TRBJ2-7): DTGVSQNPRHKITKRGQNVTFRCDPISEHNRLYWYRQTLGQGPEFLTYFQNEAQLEKSRLLSDRFSAERPKGSFSTLEIQRTEQGDSAMYLCASSFPRGEQYFGPGTRLTVT.

The V and J genes are TRBV5-6 and TRBJ2-7, with D possibly being TRBD2 (6 bases). Germline-derived CDR1 and CDR2 are SGHDT and YYEEEE. CDR3 length: 14 residues. Trimming removed 2 bases at V and 3 bases at J, with 12 bases between. For the CDR3, the DNA is TGTGCCAGCAGCTTAGCGGGTACCCGCTACGAGCAGTACTTC. Its translation is CASSLAGTRYEQYF. Together with reference TRBV5-6 and TRBJ2-7, the CDR3 gives the full variable domain: DAGVTQSPTHLIKTRGQQVTLRCSPKSGHDTVSWYQQALGQGPQFIFQYYEEEERQRGNFPDRFSGHQFPNYSSELNVNALLLGDSALYLCASSLAGTRYEQYFGPGTRLTVT.

The V gene is TRBV9, the J gene TRBJ1-2; the D is unclear. This CDR3 spans 13 amino acids. CDR1 SGDLS and CDR2 YYNGEE come from the germline V gene. Trimming cost V 0 bases and J 4 bases, with 7 bases left between them. The CDR3 DNA reads TGTGCCAGCAGCGTAGCTACGGGCTATGGCTACACCTTC. Translating it yields CASSVATGYGYTF.

This clonotype was observed at least ten times. This chain joins TRBV6-5 and TRBJ2-7; 8 nucleotides match TRBD2. V lost 5 bases and J lost 2; bases outside the gene matches: 5. The CDR3 length is 14 residues. Germline CDR1 and CDR2: MNHEY and SVGAGI. In DNA, the CDR3 is TGTGCCAGCAGTAGACGGGGGGGACCCTACGAGCAGTACTTC. Translation gives CASSRRGGPYEQYF.

This rearrangement joins TRBV10-3 to TRBJ2-5, with TRBD2 matching 9 bases. The CDR3 length is 16 residues. V shed 6 bases and J 2 bases; nucleotides not matched to a gene: 10. Germline CDR1 reads ENHRY; CDR2 reads SYGVKD. This CDR3 reads CAISLGGAGGQETQYF. CDR3 sequence (DNA): TGTGCCATCAGCTTGGGTGGAGCGGGAGGTCAAGAGACCCAGTACTTC.